A single T cell receptor beta chain is shown here with its context. In the original analysis: Nucleated cell number was recorded as an estimate derived from reference gene primer amplification. TCRdb keeps only in-frame clones here, not all; method: immunoSEQ multiplex PCR. V and J calls and clone size are as listed in that table; D and trimming were resolved from the DNA. The repertoire has roughly 260,000 clones, roughly 82% of them found once; the top ten carry 4.9%. The record originates from a study of blood T cell repertoires in COVID-19. Study information: The samples span acute and convalescent COVID-19 from the United States, Italy and Spain. PBMCs, B-cell-depleted T cells, or T cells provided the cDNA or gDNA that made up the material.

CDR3 length equals 16 residues. V was trimmed by 6 bases and J by 2 bases, leaving 14 bases between them. Germline V gives CDR1 MNHEY, CDR2 SMNVEV (reference sequence). Sequencing used peripheral blood. The J gene is TRBJ1-6, the V gene TRBV27; D gene unclear. The TCR originated in a woman older than 75 with active or convalescent COVID-19. The CDR3 region has the DNA TGTGCCAGCAGGGGCGGGATCCTGACCTATAATTCACCCCTCCACTTT. It specifies CASRGGILTYNSPLHF.